This T cell receptor beta chain comes out of a study of identical twins. This clonotype appeared a few times. As yet, its antigen is unknown. A universal primer site arose from template switching, and cDNA bore unique molecular identifiers. MiXCR, applied by TCRdb to the 5' RACE reads, yields one record per CDR3 protein. The data show hundreds of thousands of distinct CDR3 sequences, around 8.6% seen once. Study findings and constraints: Out-of-frame alpha sequences shared by twins were enriched for low generation probability. Invariant MAIT and iNKT cells may have partly biased zero-insertion analyses.

This CDR3 is 11 amino acids long. Germline CDR1 ENHRY, CDR2 SYGVKD. The same data also contributed to another study, on yellow fever vaccine responses in identical twins. According to that study: On the reported evidence, twins' vaccine T cell responses seemed partly convergent and partly personalized.

The clonotype was recovered from a woman aged 18 to 35 in good health. Specimen: PBMCs. The rearrangement uses TRBV10-3 and TRBJ2-1; 7 positions match TRBD2. The DNA of the CDR3 is TGTGTCAGCGGGACCTACAATGAGCAGTTCTTC. Translation gives CVSGTYNEQFF.